These T cell receptor beta chains were read from a single sample in a study of T-cell reconstitution after alpha-beta-depleted transplantation in children. MiXCR was run by TCRdb on the PCR reads, yielding one entry per CDR3 protein. The repertoire holds almost 500,000 distinct CDR3 sequences, under 15% seen once, with about 5% in the top ten. Sequenced material: PBMCs from the stem cell graft donor, taken from the stem cell graft. Every receptor here comes from a human donor who donated a stem cell graft to a child with combined immunodeficiency. The CDR3 runs from the conserved cysteine through the conserved F or W. The order of the fields is J gene, D gene, clone size, V gene, CDR3 DNA, CDR3 protein. D genes are given only for firm matches. Size is omitted from some rows. Given values are once, few, many or a class for expanded clones.

TRBJ2-7 . few TRBV12-3/TRBV12-4 TGTGCCAGCAGTTGGGGGCCATTCTACGAGCAGTACTTC CASSWGPFYEQYF
TRBJ2-2 . many TRBV5-1 TGCGCCAGCAGCTTGTTAGCGGCGAACACCGGGGAGCTGTTTTTT CASSLLAANTGELFF
TRBJ2-1 TRBD2 . TRBV20-1 TGCAGTGCCACCACCCTAACTAGCGGGAGAAACTACAATGAGCAGTTCTTC CSATTLTSGRNYNEQFF
TRBJ2-1 TRBD1 many TRBV28 TGTGCCAGCAGTTACAGACAGGGGGCCGTGAATGAGCAGTTCTTC CASSYRQGAVNEQFF
TRBJ1-1 TRBD1 few TRBV29-1 TGCAGCGTCGCAGGGGGCGGGGGGACTGAAGCTTTCTTT CSVAGGGGTEAFF
TRBJ2-5 . . TRBV20-1 TGCAGTGCTTTACAGGGCGATGGGGAGACCCAGTACTTC CSALQGDGETQYF
TRBJ2-3 . . TRBV12-3/TRBV12-4 TGTGCCAGCAGCCCCGTGGCGGGGAAAAGCACAGATACGCAGTATTTT CASSPVAGKSTDTQYF
TRBJ1-5 TRBD1 . TRBV9 TGTGCCAGCAGCGCACCCGGGACAGGGCGAAATCAGCCCCAGCATTTT CASSAPGTGRNQPQHF
TRBJ1-5 TRBD1 . TRBV20-1 TGCAGTGCTCTAACAGGGGGGAGCAATCAGCCCCAGCATTTT CSALTGGSNQPQHF
TRBJ2-5 . many TRBV7-2 TGTGCCAGCACGGTAGGGTCAGGAGAGACCCAGTACTTC CASTVGSGETQYF
TRBJ1-3 TRBD1 . TRBV4-2 TGTGCCAGCAGCCGGAAAGTTTATCGACAGGGCTCCTCTGGAAACACCATATATTTT CASSRKVYRQGSSGNTIYF
TRBJ2-7 TRBD2 few TRBV20-1 TGCAGTGCCCCGGGACTAGCGGCCTACGAGCAGTACTTC CSAPGLAAYEQYF
TRBJ2-3 . few TRBV7-2 TGTGCCAGCAGCTTAGCGCCAGCGGGCTTATCCTACACAGATACGCAGTATTTT CASSLAPAGLSYTDTQYF
TRBJ2-1 . . TRBV12-3/TRBV12-4 TGTGCCAGCACCAGGGGGGCTGCGCGTTTGAATGAGCAGTTCTTC CASTRGAARLNEQFF
TRBJ2-7 . . TRBV7-2 TGTGCCAGCAGCTCCACGGGCGGAGGCGCCGCCTACGAGCAGTACTTC CASSSTGGGAAYEQYF
TRBJ2-3 . many TRBV6-2/TRBV6-3 TGTGCCAGCAGTGAGGACAGTGACACAGATACGCAGTATTTT CASSEDSDTDTQYF
TRBJ2-7 . many TRBV29-1 TGCAGCGTTGAGAAGGTTTCCTCCTACGAGCAGTACTTC CSVEKVSSYEQYF
TRBJ1-4 TRBD1 few TRBV7-8 TGTGCCAGCAGCTTATCGGGACAGAATGAAAAACTGTTTTTT CASSLSGQNEKLFF
TRBJ1-5 . many TRBV9 TGTGCCAGCAGCCCCCGACCAGGCAGCAATCAGCCCCAGCATTTT CASSPRPGSNQPQHF
TRBJ2-7 TRBD1 . TRBV2 TGTGCCAGCAGGATGGCCCCGGACAGGGGAGCCTACGAGCAGTACTTC CASRMAPDRGAYEQYF
TRBJ2-5 . many TRBV12-3/TRBV12-4 TGTGCCAGCAGTTGGGGAGAGACCCAGTACTTC CASSWGETQYF
TRBJ1-1 TRBD1 . TRBV15 TGTGCCACCAGCAGCCCGGACAGGAAGACTGAAGCTTTCTTT CATSSPDRKTEAFF
TRBJ2-7 TRBD2 . TRBV20-1 TGCAGTGCCCGGATTTTCGGACTAGCGGGCTCGGACGAGCAGTACTTC CSARIFGLAGSDEQYF
TRBJ1-2 . . TRBV20-1 TGCAGTGCTGGGCTCCCCGGGGGCAACCCCGGCTACACCTTC CSAGLPGGNPGYTF
TRBJ1-1 . . TRBV6-1 TGTGCCAGCAGCTTTTTCGCCGGGAATACTGAAGCTTTCTTT CASSFFAGNTEAFF
TRBJ2-3 TRBD2 many TRBV11-2 TGTGCCAGCAGCTTGATTAGCGGGAGGTTGTCCACAGATACGCAGTATTTT CASSLISGRLSTDTQYF
TRBJ2-2 TRBD1 . TRBV10-3 TGTGCCATCAGGAGGGGGCCCGGGACAGCGAACACCGGGGAGCTGTTTTTT CAIRRGPGTANTGELFF
TRBJ1-1 . many TRBV7-9 TGTGCCAGCAGCTCCCGGAGGGGAGGGAACACTGAAGCTTTCTTT CASSSRRGGNTEAFF
TRBJ1-5 TRBD1 few TRBV12-3/TRBV12-4 TGTGCCAGCAACCCGGACAGGACCCGACAGCCCCAGCATTTT CASNPDRTRQPQHF
TRBJ2-6 TRBD1 few TRBV18 TGTGCCAGCTCGAATTTTCCGGGACAGAGCTCTGGGGCCAACGTCCTGACTTTC CASSNFPGQSSGANVLTF
TRBJ2-7 . many TRBV3-1 TGTGCCAGCAGCCAGTCTTGGGGCTTCTACGAGCAGTACTTC CASSQSWGFYEQYF
TRBJ1-1 . . TRBV3-1 TGTGCCAGCAGCCAAGATAGCGGGGGCGGTGAAGCTTTCTTT CASSQDSGGGEAFF
TRBJ2-7 TRBD2 few TRBV7-8 TGTGCCAGCAGCCTAAGCGGGGGGGCGGTGTACGAGCAGTACTTC CASSLSGGAVYEQYF
TRBJ2-7 . . TRBV5-1 TGCGCCAGCAGCTGGGATGAACCGCATTCCTCCTACGAGCAGTACTTC CASSWDEPHSSYEQYF
TRBJ1-4 . . TRBV20-1 TGCAGTGCTAGATCCGGGACATCTGAAAAACTGTTTTTT CSARSGTSEKLFF
TRBJ2-7 . many TRBV6-2/TRBV6-3 TGTGCCAGCAGTTACTTCGGTGCCCGCTACGAGCAGTACTTC CASSYFGARYEQYF
TRBJ1-6 . . TRBV10-3 TGTGCCATCAGTGAGTTGGGCCTAGGTTCACCCCTCCACTTT CAISELGLGSPLHF
TRBJ1-2 . . TRBV5-1 TGCGCCAGCAGCTTGGAGGTTCATCGTGGCTACACCTTC CASSLEVHRGYTF
TRBJ1-3 TRBD1 many TRBV12-3/TRBV12-4 TGTGCCAGCAGTCGACTGGGACAGGGGTCGGACACCATATATTTT CASSRLGQGSDTIYF
TRBJ2-2 . . TRBV7-2 TGTGCCAGCGCCAACCGGGGGGCGGCCGGGGAGCTGTTTTTT CASANRGAAGELFF
TRBJ2-2 TRBD1 few TRBV18 TGTGCCAGCTCACCAATCCGGGACAGGGTGGACGAAACCGGGGAGCTGTTTTTT CASSPIRDRVDETGELFF
TRBJ1-1 TRBD1 . TRBV28 TGTGCCAGCAGTTTCACGACAGGGTCAACCATGAACACTGAAGCTTTCTTT CASSFTTGSTMNTEAFF
TRBJ2-1 TRBD2 few TRBV20-1 TGCAGTGCTAGAGCCCCGGGGGGTACTAGTTCAGTAGCCAAGCAGTTCTTC CSARAPGGTSSVAKQFF
TRBJ2-3 TRBD2 few TRBV12-3/TRBV12-4 TGTGCCAGCAACCTCGGGCTAGCGGGACGCCCAGATACGCAGTATTTT CASNLGLAGRPDTQYF
TRBJ2-7 TRBD1 few TRBV29-1 TGCAGCGTTGCTGGGACAGGACCCTACGAGCAGTACTTC CSVAGTGPYEQYF
TRBJ2-3 . few TRBV11-2 TGTGCCAGCAGCTTAGAGGGGGGACGCGCGACCATCACAGATACGCAGTATTTT CASSLEGGRATITDTQYF
TRBJ2-7 TRBD2 few TRBV27 TGTGCCAGCAGTATTAGCGGGGGCCCCTACGAGCAGTACTTC CASSISGGPYEQYF
TRBJ2-1 TRBD2 . TRBV11-2 TGTGCCAGCAGCTTAGAAGGGTACGGGAGGGCCCACAATGAGCAGTTCTTC CASSLEGYGRAHNEQFF
TRBJ2-7 TRBD2 . TRBV7-6 TGTGCCAGCAGTACTCTAGCGGGAGGCGACGAGCAGTACTTC CASSTLAGGDEQYF
TRBJ2-1 TRBD1 many TRBV19 TGTGCCAGTAGTACCATCGACAGGGGGGTGAATGAGCAGTTCTTC CASSTIDRGVNEQFF